Listed here are 29 T cell receptor beta chains from one sample, sequenced in a study of T cell responses to AZD1222 COVID-19 vaccine. Clones were sequenced by immunoSEQ multiplex PCR, and TCRdb holds only the in-frame ones, with some missing. The table has 99,000 or so clones, 82% seen once. The sequencing used peripheral blood, collected on day 0 of AZD1222 vaccination. Every receptor here comes from an adult in good health.

The J gene is TRBJ1-2, the V gene TRBV5-6, with D uncertain. The CDR3 sequence is 14 residues long. Germline CDR1 reads SGHDT; CDR2 reads YYEEEE. Between the trimmed V and J ends, which lost 4 bases and 5 bases, there was a span of 15 bases. The CDR3 spells CASSPGGSLYGYTF. CDR3 sequence (DNA): TGTGCCAGCAGCCCGGGCGGCAGCTTATATGGCTACACCTTC.

The V and J genes are TRBV7-2 and TRBJ1-4, with no clear D. CDR1 and CDR2 from the germline V gene are SGHTA and FQGNSA. The CDR3 is 17 residues long. V shed 5 bases and J shed 4 bases, with 20 bases lying between them. CDR3 nucleotides: TGTGCCAGCAGCGGCAGCGAAGGGCCAGCTCTTAATGAAAAACTGTTTTTT. It codes for CASSGSEGPALNEKLFF.

This rearrangement joins TRBV4-3 to TRBJ2-3; 7 positions agree with TRBD2. V shed 0 bases and J 4 bases; nucleotides not matched to a gene: 10. CDR3 length equals 17 residues. Germline V gives CDR1 LGHNA, CDR2 YSLEER. For the CDR3, the DNA is TGCGCCAGCAGCCAAGATTATGCGGGAGTAAGGGCAGATACGCAGTATTTT. Its translation: CASSQDYAGVRADTQYF.

The chain joins TRBV5-6 to TRBJ2-1, with 13 bases that match TRBD2. Germline V gives CDR1 SGHDT, CDR2 YYEEEE. There are 17 residues in the CDR3. J was trimmed by 0 bases and V by 5 bases; bases with no gene match: 5. CDR3 loop: CASRGTSGASSYNEQFF. In nucleotides, the CDR3 is TGTGCCAGCAGAGGGACTAGCGGGGCGAGCTCCTACAATGAGCAGTTCTTC.

This chain links TRBV3-1 (or the pseudogene TRBV3-2) with TRBJ2-3; no firm D call. Per germline, CDR1 LGHDT and CDR2 YNNKEL (reference sequence). V lost 2 bases to trimming and J lost 3 bases, with 15 bases between them. The CDR3 is 16 residues long. The CDR3 DNA sequence: TGTGCCAGCAGCCAAAAGGTCCTTTTAGTTACAGATACGCAGTATTTT. Translation gives CASSQKVLLVTDTQYF.

The rearrangement joins TRBV2 to TRBJ1-4; D is ambiguous. CDR3 length: 14 amino acids. Looked up from germline, CDR1 is SNHLY and CDR2 is FYNNEI. With 2 bases removed from V and 7 bases from J, the gap between germline ends came to 11 bases. The CDR3 here is CASSERRDTEKLFF. DNA of the CDR3: TGTGCCAGCAGTGAACGGCGGGATACTGAAAAACTGTTTTTT.

This clone is termed medium-sized (0.01 to 0.1%). V and J are TRBV12-5 and TRBJ1-4; unclear D gene. The CDR3 runs 11 residues. The V and J ends lost 3 bases and 10 bases respectively, with 6 bases between them. From germline, CDR1 is LGHNT and CDR2 FRNRAP. CDR3 region: CASGFGTKLFF. CDR3 bases: TGTGCTAGTGGTTTTGGAACAAAACTGTTTTTT.

This clone was seen only once. This chain joins TRBV4-3 and TRBJ1-2; 7 positions agree with TRBD1. The trim removed 1 base at V and 1 base at J, leaving 3 bases unmatched. This CDR3 is built from 15 residues. CDR1 is LGHNA, CDR2 YSLEER, per germline. CDR3 sequence (DNA): TGCGCCAGCAGCCAAGGACAGGGCTTTAACTATGGCTACACCTTC. Translation gives CASSQGQGFNYGYTF.

This chain connects TRBV14 to TRBJ1-6; D call uncertain. Germline CDR1 SGHDN, CDR2 FVKESK. This CDR3 region has 16 residues. V was trimmed by 2 bases and J by 0 bases, leaving 8 bases between them. CDR3 sequence (DNA): TGTGCCAGCAGCCAAAGAGCGATCTCCTATAATTCACCCCTCCACTTT. Its translation: CASSQRAISYNSPLHF.

This clone was detected only a few times. The chain uses TRBV19 and TRBJ2-1; possible D gene TRBD1, 6 bases. CDR3 length equals 15 residues. Trimming stripped 5 bases from V and 0 bases from J, with 11 bases between. Per germline, CDR1 LNHDA and CDR2 SQIVND (reference sequence). CDR3 sequence: CASSLQGFSYNEQFF. The CDR3 region has the DNA TGTGCCAGTAGTCTGCAGGGGTTCTCCTACAATGAGCAGTTCTTC. Variable domain in full (rest from reference TRBV19 and TRBJ2-1): DGGITQSPKYLFRKEGQNVTLSCEQNLNHDAMYWYRQDPGQGLRLIYYSQIVNDFQKGDIAEGYSVSREKKESFPLTVTSAQKNPTAFYLCASSLQGFSYNEQFFGPGTRLTVL.

The rearrangement joins TRBV5-1 to TRBJ2-3; TRBD2 aligns across 13 bases. Germline assignment: CDR1 SGHRS and CDR2 YFSETQ. The ends lost 4 bases at V and 2 bases at J; junction bases unmatched: 4. The CDR3 contains 16 residues. As DNA, the CDR3 is TGCGCCAGCAGCGACGGGACTAGCGGGGCCACAGATACGCAGTATTTT. This translates into CASSDGTSGATDTQYF. Supplemented by reference TRBV5-1 and TRBJ2-3, the full variable domain reads KAGVTQTPRYLIKTRGQQVTLSCSPISGHRSVSWYQQTPGQGLQFLFEYFSETQRNKGNFPGRFSGRQFSNSRSEMNVSTLELGDSALYLCASSDGTSGATDTQYFGPGTRLTVL.

The chain is built from TRBV7-2 and TRBJ2-1, with 9 positions matching TRBD2. With 0 bases clipped from V and 0 bases from J, the junction kept 15 bases outside the gene matches. Germline V gene lookup returns CDR1 SGHTA and CDR2 FQGNSA. The CDR3 is made up of 21 amino acids. The CDR3 protein is CASSLALGLAGLKSSYNEQFF. The CDR3, as DNA: TGTGCCAGCAGCTTAGCGCTGGGTCTAGCGGGGCTTAAGAGCTCCTACAATGAGCAGTTCTTC. Filled out from reference TRBV7-2 and TRBJ2-1, the complete variable domain reads GAGVSQSPSNKVTEKGKDVELRCDPISGHTALYWYRQSLGQGLEFLIYFQGNSAPDKSGLPSDRFSAERTGGSVSTLTIQRTQQEDSAVYLCASSLALGLAGLKSSYNEQFFGPGTRLTVL.

The CDR3 DNA sequence: TGTGCCAGCAGTGAAACGGCAGGGGGCACGTATGGCTACACCTTC. Its protein is CASSETAGGTYGYTF. V gene TRBV6-1 combines with J gene TRBJ1-2, with 8 bases lining up with TRBD1. The CDR3 sequence is 15 residues long. The germline V gene has CDR1 MNHNS and CDR2 SASEGT. The V and J ends lost 2 bases and 5 bases, in that order; junction bases with no gene match: 7.

V and J are TRBV6-4 and TRBJ2-5, with TRBD2 identical over 12 bases. The CDR3 spans 17 residues. Germline V CDR1 and CDR2: MRHNA, SNTAGT. The trim removed 2 bases at V and 5 bases at J, leaving 9 bases unmatched. The CDR3 here is CASSDGSSGGAPETQYF. CDR3 nucleotide sequence: TGTGCCAGCAGTGACGGTTCTAGCGGGGGGGCCCCGGAGACCCAGTACTTC.

The sample holds a few counts of this clone. V usage is TRBV27 and J usage is TRBJ1-2; the D is unclear. Trimming left V 7 bases short and J 6 bases short, with 15 bases between. The CDR3 totals 13 residues. Germline V lookup: CDR1 MNHEY, CDR2 SMNVEV (reference sequence). In DNA, the CDR3 is TGTGCCAGCAAATCCGGTTTATCCCATGGCTACACCTTC. Its translation is CASKSGLSHGYTF.

This chain uses TRBV6-5 with TRBJ2-1, with D tentatively TRBD1 or TRBD2 (5 bases each). There are 12 residues in the CDR3. The germline CDR1 and CDR2 sequences are MNHEY and SVGAGI. V was cut by 7 bases and J by 7 bases, with 11 bases left in between. DNA of the CDR3: TGTGCCAGCAAACGGGGCGAAAATGAGCAGTTCTTC. It is translated as CASKRGENEQFF.

V gene TRBV9 combines with J gene TRBJ1-3; TRBD1 is a possible D gene (5 bases). Trimming took off 4 bases at V and 0 bases at J, with 14 bases between the two ends. The germline gives CDR1 SGDLS, CDR2 YYNGEE. The CDR3 is 16 amino acids. The DNA of the CDR3 is TGTGCCAGCAGCCTCCTGACAGACTACTCTGGAAACACCATATATTTT. Translating gives CASSLLTDYSGNTIYF.

This chain uses TRBV6-2 or TRBV6-3 with TRBJ1-1; TRBD1 matches 8 bases. CDR3 length: 15 residues. Trimming at V came to 5 bases and at J to 4 bases, leaving 9 bases not matched to a gene. Germline V gives CDR1 MNHEY, CDR2 SVGEGT. Here the CDR3 reads CASSDQGAGITEAFF. In DNA form, the CDR3 reads TGTGCCAGCAGTGACCAGGGGGCCGGGATCACTGAAGCTTTCTTT.

Of note for this clone: Other DNA sequences within the sample encode an identical CDR3. The chain carries TRBV3-1 (or the pseudogene TRBV3-2) and TRBJ1-4, with a possible D match to TRBD1 (5 bases). Germline CDR1 reads LGHDT; CDR2 reads YNNKEL (reference sequence). The length of the CDR3 is 15 residues. Trimming took 2 bases from V and 4 from J, leaving 11 bases between them. The CDR3 coding sequence is TGTGCCAGCAGCCAACGGAAAGGGGTTAATGAAAAACTGTTTTTT. Its protein is CASSQRKGVNEKLFF.

The chain carries TRBV5-1 and TRBJ1-2; TRBD1 matches 7 bases. The CDR3 is made up of 15 amino acids. With 4 bases clipped from V and 4 bases from J, the junction kept 10 bases outside the gene matches. Looked up from germline, CDR1 is SGHRS and CDR2 is YFSETQ. The CDR3 DNA reads as TGCGCCAGCAGCCCCGCCAAGGACAGGATCTATGGCTACACCTTC. This sequence encodes CASSPAKDRIYGYTF.

This CDR3 is CASSRTRTNEKLFF. CDR3 in DNA: TGTGCCAGCAGTCGGACAAGAACTAATGAAAAACTGTTTTTT. This chain uses TRBV27 with TRBJ1-4, with a tentative D call TRBD1 (5 bases). The V gene lost 5 bases and the J gene lost 1 base, with 8 bases spanning the gap. Per the germline V gene, CDR1 is MNHEY and CDR2 is SMNVEV (reference sequence). The CDR3 contains 14 residues. Full variable domain (missing parts from reference TRBV27 and TRBJ1-4): EAQVTQNPRYLITVTGKKLTVTCSQNMNHEYMSWYRQDPGLGLRQIYYSMNVEVTDKGDVPEGYKVSRKEKRNFPLILESPSPNQTSLYFCASSRTRTNEKLFFGSGTQLSVL.

The gene calls are TRBV3-1 (or the pseudogene TRBV3-2) and TRBJ2-3; maybe TRBD2 (6 bases). Trimming took off 3 bases at V and 3 bases at J, with 10 bases between the two ends. This CDR3 is built from 14 residues. CDR1 LGHDT and CDR2 YNNKEL come from the germline V gene (reference sequence). In nucleotides, the CDR3 is TGTGCCAGCAGCCAGAGGCGGGGTACAGATACGCAGTATTTT. Its translation: CASSQRRGTDTQYF.

The sample holds one count of this clone. V is TRBV19 and J is TRBJ1-1; D uncertain. Trimming cost V 3 bases and J 6 bases, with 8 bases left between them. The CDR3 contains 12 residues. CDR1 is LNHDA and CDR2 is SQIVND in the germline V gene (reference sequence). DNA for the CDR3: TGTGCCAGTAGTATGGCGCTCTCTGAAGCTTTCTTT. Protein sequence: CASSMALSEAFF.

The V gene is TRBV6-5, the J gene TRBJ2-1; D might be TRBD1 (6 bases). This CDR3 has 15 amino acids. Trimming stripped 7 bases from V and 8 bases from J, with 21 bases between. Looked up from germline, CDR1 is MNHEY and CDR2 is SVGAGI. CDR3 residues: CASNVRDTTRDEQFF. The CDR3 nucleotides are TGTGCCAGCAATGTACGGGACACGACGCGGGATGAGCAGTTCTTC.

The chain has TRBV12-3 or TRBV12-4 and TRBJ2-2; D gene ambiguous. V dropped 5 bases and J dropped 7 bases, with 5 bases sitting between them. The CDR3 runs to 11 residues. Written as DNA, the CDR3 is TGTGCCAGCAGTCCGTACGGGGAGCTGTTTTTT. Amino acid sequence: CASSPYGELFF.

This clone is a singleton in its sample. This rearrangement joins TRBV24-1 to TRBJ2-5; TRBD2 agrees at 9 bases. Trimming removed 5 bases from V and 5 bases from J; junction bases left unmatched: 8. The germline gives CDR1 KGHDR, CDR2 SFDVKD. The CDR3 is made up of 15 amino acids. As DNA, the CDR3 is TGTGCCACCAGTGCCCGGCGGGGGGGAATCGAGACCCAGTACTTC. It is translated as CATSARRGGIETQYF.

The chain is built from TRBV7-6 and TRBJ1-2; D is undetermined. Trimming removed 1 base at V and 0 bases at J, with 9 bases between. This CDR3 is built from 15 residues. From germline, CDR1 is SGHVS and CDR2 FNYEAQ. The CDR3, as DNA: TGTGCCAGCAGCTTAGACAGAGTAGCTAACTATGGCTACACCTTC. Translation gives CASSLDRVANYGYTF.

V is TRBV4-3 and J is TRBJ1-4; 9 bases fit TRBD1. V was clipped by 0 bases and J by 14 bases; unmatched bases: 7. There are 14 residues in the CDR3. Germline V gives CDR1 LGHNA, CDR2 YSLEER. CDR3 coding DNA: TGCGCCAGCAGCCAAGATGAATTTGGGACAGGGCTGTTTTTT. Translating it yields CASSQDEFGTGLFF.

The rearrangement links TRBV5-1 to TRBJ2-6; the D gene is possibly TRBD1 (6 bases). The CDR3 is 16 residues long. Germline CDR1 and CDR2: SGHRS and YFSETQ. Trimming cost V 4 bases and J 1 base, with 12 bases left between them. The CDR3 DNA reads TGCGCCAGCAGCCTAGAACAGGGATCTGGGGCCAACGTCCTGACTTTC. It codes for CASSLEQGSGANVLTF.